The present T cell receptor beta chain was sequenced within a study of cytomegalovirus exposure and HLA in healthy donors. PCR amplification relied on 60 Vbeta primers (plus 13 Jbeta primers). Original processing notes: The count from a later analysis was about 80 million unique TCR beta chains, some 10 million of them shared. Clones were sequenced by immunoSEQ multiplex PCR, and TCRdb holds only the in-frame ones, with some missing. Clonal size and the V and J genes are those of that table, whereas D and trimming came from the DNA. The table shows some 150,000 clones, with about four fifths occurring only once. General observations from the study: Cytomegalovirus association was listed for about 170 TCR beta chains. Previous analysis showed most TCR beta V segments were productive about 87% or about 30% of the time.

In the case of this clone: Its antigen remains unidentified.

This CDR3 is 14 amino acids long. The germline V gene has CDR1 SGHRS and CDR2 YFSETQ. V dropped 0 bases and J dropped 5 bases, with 9 bases sitting between them. This receptor was taken from a male donor in good health and CMV-seronegative. V is TRBV5-1 and J is TRBJ1-5; TRBD1 is a possible D gene (6 bases). The specimen was PBMCs. The CDR3 loop reads CASSLDAGDQPQHF. For the CDR3, the DNA is TGCGCCAGCAGCTTGGATGCAGGGGATCAGCCCCAGCATTTT.